The clone carrying this TCR beta chain was observed many times. There are 13 residues in the CDR3. V lost 3 bases to trimming and J lost 8 bases, with 11 bases between them. Preparation of the TCRbeta library involved a method that used unique molecular identifiers. TCRdb re-derived calls from the PCR reads in MiXCR, one entry per CDR3 protein. The table records 420,000 or so distinct CDR3 sequences, about a tenth of them present only once. The record originates from a study of T-cell reconstitution after alpha-beta-depleted transplantation in children. The material was PBMCs from the stem cell graft donor, obtained from the stem cell graft. This TCR derives from a human donor who donated a stem cell graft to a child with acute myeloid leukemia. The rearrangement links TRBV12-3 or TRBV12-4 to TRBJ1-3; maybe TRBD1 (5 bases). The CDR3 here is CASSFGRGDTIYF. The DNA for the CDR3 is TGTGCCAGCAGTTTTGGCCGGGGGGACACCATATATTTT.